This T cell receptor beta chain was recorded in a study of T cells in Graves' hyperthyroidism and ophthalmopathy. Study-wide findings and caveats: Separation of ophthalmopathy from stable hyperthyroidism was achieved by a 13 V-J model. Most clonotypes expanded in the thyroid (above 0.001) were also present in blood.

The germline gives CDR1 SGHTA, CDR2 FQGNSA. With 5 bases removed from V and 14 bases from J, the gap between germline ends came to 17 bases. CDR3 length: 12 residues. What was amplified from RNA transcripts were TCR beta CDR3 regions. Researchers ran a first-round RT-PCR on the TCR CDR3 using the HTBI primer set. From the multiplex PCR reads, TCRdb called clonotypes with MiXCR, one entry per CDR3 protein. The sample records a few hundred thousand distinct CDR3 sequences, roughly an eighth being singletons. On the basis of clinical symptoms, serum thyroxine and TRAb, thyroid ultrasound and orbital computed tomography, diagnoses were made. This clonotype was seen ten or more times. Its cognate antigen is unknown.

The material sequenced was blood. The TCR originated in a woman between 40 and 55 years old with Graves' ophthalmopathy. The J gene is TRBJ2-3, the V gene TRBV7-2; D tentatively reads TRBD1 or TRBD2 (5 bases each). DNA of the CDR3: TGTGCCAGCAGCCTCACCGGGACCCCACCGTATTTT. Protein sequence: CASSLTGTPPYF.